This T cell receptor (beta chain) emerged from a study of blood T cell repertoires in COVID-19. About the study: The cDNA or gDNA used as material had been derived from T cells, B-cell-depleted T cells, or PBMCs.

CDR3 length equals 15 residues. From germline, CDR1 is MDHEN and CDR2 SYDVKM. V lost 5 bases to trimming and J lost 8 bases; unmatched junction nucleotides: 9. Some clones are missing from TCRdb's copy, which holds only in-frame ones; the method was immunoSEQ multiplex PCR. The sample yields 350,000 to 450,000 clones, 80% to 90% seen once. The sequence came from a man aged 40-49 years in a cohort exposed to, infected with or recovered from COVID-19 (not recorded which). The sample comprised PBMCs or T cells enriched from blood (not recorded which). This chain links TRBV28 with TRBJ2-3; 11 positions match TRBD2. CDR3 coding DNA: TGTGCCAGCAGTCAGGGACTAGCGGAGGCTAGTACGCAGTATTTT. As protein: CASSQGLAEASTQYF. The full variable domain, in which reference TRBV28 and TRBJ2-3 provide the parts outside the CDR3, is DVKVTQSSRYLVKRTGEKVFLECVQDMDHENMFWYRQDPGLGLRLIYFSYDVKMKEKGDIPEGYSVSREKKERFSLILESASTNQTSMYLCASSQGLAEASTQYFGPGTRLTVL.